This TCR beta chain stems from a study of blood T cell repertoires in COVID-19. For the study at large: Whether acute or convalescent, the COVID-19 samples came from the United States, Italy and Spain. Nucleic acid was either cDNA or gDNA, and it came from T cells, B-cell-depleted T cells, or PBMCs.

Profiled with immunoSEQ multiplex PCR; TCRdb holds only in-frame clones, not every one. The sample lists 65,000 to 70,000 clones, under 85% occurring once. Sequencing was carried out using peripheral blood. This receptor was taken from a man between 60 and 70 years old with acute or convalescent COVID-19.

The CDR3 sequence is CASRGDQETQYF. In DNA form, the CDR3 reads TGTGCCAGCAGGGGCGACCAAGAGACCCAGTACTTC. The J gene is TRBJ2-5, the V gene TRBV2; D remains ambiguous. The germline gives CDR1 SNHLY, CDR2 FYNNEI. V was cut by 6 bases and J by 0 bases, with 5 bases left in between. This CDR3 spans 12 amino acids.